This T cell receptor beta chain was captured by sequencing in a study of cytomegalovirus exposure and HLA in healthy donors. Primers: 60 Vbeta forward and 13 Jbeta reverse. Produced via immunoSEQ multiplex PCR; TCRdb's table is partial and in-frame only. The data contain under 150,000 clones, 78% of them singletons. Deletions cut 1 base from V and 3 bases from J, with 13 bases between. The CDR3 has 15 residues. The V gene's germline CDR1 is SGHVS and CDR2 FQNEAQ. The count of this clone is one. V usage is TRBV7-8 and J usage is TRBJ2-7; D ambiguous. Sequenced input: PBMCs. This clonotype originated in a woman aged 18-29 years in good health and CMV-seronegative. The DNA for the CDR3 is TGTGCCAGCAGCTTAGAACAACAGCAAGTCTACGAGCAGTACTTC. Amino acid sequence: CASSLEQQQVYEQYF.